This TCR beta chain was found in a study of early T cells in non-severe SARS-CoV-2 infection. Study-wide results and caveats: VDJdb matching favored anti-spike CD8 responses, missing private and CD4 specificities.

There are 15 residues in the CDR3. V was trimmed by 4 bases and J by 5 bases, leaving 17 bases between them. From germline, CDR1 is LGHNA and CDR2 YNFKEQ. The protocol attached unique molecular identifiers to individual cDNA molecules. MiXCR, run by TCRdb on the 5' RACE reads, gives a single entry per CDR3 protein. The sample lists 50,000 to 70,000 distinct CDR3 sequences; 15% were seen once. Of note for this clonotype: What it binds is not known.

V and J are TRBV4-2 and TRBJ1-1, with D tentatively TRBD1 (6 bases). This TCR was recovered from an adult who was a healthcare worker with PCR-confirmed SARS-CoV-2 infection or an uninfected control (not recorded which). Specimen: whole blood, collected at baseline. CDR3: CASSPKPGAGTEAFF. The CDR3 nucleotides read TGTGCCAGCAGCCCAAAGCCAGGGGCGGGAACTGAAGCTTTCTTT.